This T cell receptor (beta chain) was found in a study of CD8 T cells in ankylosing spondylitis. Study results and caveats: From matched ankylosing spondylitis synovial fluid, disease-linked clones were reportedly recovered at significantly enriched levels.

TCRdb re-called the 5' RACE reads with MiXCR, one entry per CDR3 protein. The table lists 250,000 or so distinct CDR3 sequences, 10% of them singletons. CDR1 is MGHDK, CDR2 SYGVNS, per germline. CDR3 length: 14 residues. Trimming removed 6 bases at V and 2 bases at J, with 13 bases between. This clonotype occurred many times. The antigen remains undetermined. Sequenced sample: blood, either unsorted or a sorted T cell fraction (not recorded which). The source is a male donor with ankylosing spondylitis or in good health (not recorded which). The chain has TRBV25-1 and TRBJ1-1, with a weak D call TRBD1 (5 bases). The DNA for the CDR3 is TGTGCCAGCAGCTTGGAGGGGCGTAACACTGAAGCTTTCTTT. Protein product: CASSLEGRNTEAFF.